These 7 T cell receptor beta chains originate from one sample sequenced in a study of graft-versus-host responses after intestinal transplantation. No antigen is known for these receptors. Sequencing used immunoSEQ multiplex PCR; TCRdb keeps in-frame clones, though not all of them. The repertoire holds tens of thousands of clones, with around 93% as singletons. Sample: unstimulated CD4+ T cells sorted from spleen or lymph node cells, taken before transplant. All receptors come from a human donor who was the organ donor for an intestinal transplant.

The V and J genes are TRBV28 and TRBJ2-1; the D is unclear. The V gene's germline CDR1 is MDHEN and CDR2 SYDVKM. Trimming left V 9 bases short and J 5 bases short, with 8 bases between. This CDR3 region has 11 residues. CDR3 residues: CARTRDNEQFF. In DNA form, the CDR3 reads TGTGCCAGAACCCGGGACAATGAGCAGTTCTTC.

The chain couples TRBV6-1 to TRBJ1-6, with D uncertain. Germline V lookup: CDR1 MNHNS, CDR2 SASEGT. V was shortened by 3 bases and J by 0 bases, with 6 bases between the two germline ends. The CDR3 has 15 residues. CDR3 residues: CASSDRSSYNSPLHF. The CDR3 DNA is TGTGCCAGCAGTGATAGGAGCTCCTATAATTCACCCCTCCACTTT.

CDR3 sequence: CASSRPSQETQYF. The CDR3 region has the DNA TGTGCCAGCAGCCGGCCCTCCCAAGAGACCCAGTACTTC. The chain joins TRBV14 to TRBJ2-5; D unresolved. CDR1 is SGHDN, CDR2 FVKESK, per germline. V was shortened by 4 bases and J by 1 base, with 7 bases between the two germline ends. The CDR3 length is 13 residues. The full variable domain, in which reference TRBV14 and TRBJ2-5 provide the parts outside the CDR3, is EAGVTQFPSHSVIEKGQTVTLRCDPISGHDNLYWYRRVMGKEIKFLLHFVKESKQDESGMPNNRFLAERTGGTYSTLKVQPAELEDSGVYFCASSRPSQETQYFGPGTRLLVL.

The chain combines TRBV29-1 with TRBJ2-1, with 8 bases aligning to TRBD1. The CDR3 covers 12 residues. After removal of 7 bases from V and 9 bases from J, the junction contained 8 bases not matched to a gene. Per the germline V gene, CDR1 is SQVTM and CDR2 is ANQGSEA. CDR3 region: CSGKTGVGEQFF. The DNA of the CDR3 is TGCAGCGGCAAGACAGGGGTTGGTGAGCAGTTCTTC.

The rearrangement joins TRBV28 to TRBJ1-2; D is undetermined. Germline-derived CDR1 and CDR2 are MDHEN and SYDVKM. V was trimmed by 4 bases and J by 8 bases, leaving 11 bases between them. This CDR3 region has 12 residues. The DNA for the CDR3 is TGTGCCAGCAGTTCAGAATCAAGGGGCTACACCTTC. Its protein is CASSSESRGYTF.

This chain connects TRBV7-2 to TRBJ2-5, with D tentatively TRBD2 (6 bases). Germline values: CDR1 SGHTA, CDR2 FQGNSA. Trimming took off 2 bases at V and 5 bases at J, with 12 bases between the two ends. The CDR3 is made up of 14 amino acids. CDR3 nucleotides: TGTGCCAGCAGCTTAACGAGCGCGGGGGAGACCCAGTACTTC. Amino acids: CASSLTSAGETQYF.

This clone was recorded once. The chain recombines TRBV7-2 with TRBJ2-5, with D perhaps TRBD1 or TRBD2 (5 bases each). The last part of the DNA fits TRBJ2-7 better; the J call may be wrong. Germline V CDR1 and CDR2: SGHTA, FQGNSA. The CDR3 contains 16 residues. The CDR3 DNA follows: TGTGCCAGCAGCTTTCCGGGGCAGTTGAATTCCTACGAGCAGTACTTC. Amino acids: CASSFPGQLNSYEQYF.